Shown below are 17 T cell receptor beta chains from a single sample sequenced in a study of shared clonotypes between healthy human individuals. Produced via immunoSEQ multiplex PCR; TCRdb's table is partial and in-frame only. Among some 740,000 clones, almost 95% were seen once, and the ten largest hold approximately 25%. Naive CD8 populations comprised CD45RO-negative cells positively selected for CCR7, excluding terminally differentiated effector memory CD45RA+ cells. Material: naive CD8+ T cells sorted from blood. The receptors were sampled from a young man in good health.

This clone turned up a few times. V usage is TRBV30 and J usage is TRBJ2-7; 10 positions agree with TRBD1. The J segment lost 3 bases and the V segment lost 4 bases, leaving 6 bases of the junction unmatched. Germline V CDR1 and CDR2: GTSNPN, SVGIG (reference sequence). There are 14 residues in the CDR3. In DNA form, the CDR3 reads TGTGCCTGGAATACCGGGACAGGGGACTACGAGCAGTACTTC. Protein sequence: CAWNTGTGDYEQYF.

This clone was picked up a small number of times. V gene TRBV2 combines with J gene TRBJ1-5; D gene unclear. Trimming removed 3 bases from V and 3 bases from J, with 9 bases in between. The CDR3 covers 14 residues. Germline V lookup: CDR1 SNHLY, CDR2 FYNNEI. The CDR3 region has the DNA TGTGCCAGCAGTGACAACGACCCCAATCAGCCCCAGCATTTT. Its translation is CASSDNDPNQPQHF.

This chain connects TRBV27 to TRBJ2-1, with 10 bases matching TRBD2. The germline CDR1 and CDR2 sequences are MNHEY and SMNVEV (reference sequence). The CDR3 loop spans 15 amino acids. Trimming removed 5 bases from V and 8 bases from J; junction bases left unmatched: 9. The CDR3 sequence: CASSVSGRPRDEQFF. CDR3 DNA: TGTGCCAGCAGTGTTAGCGGGAGGCCGCGGGATGAGCAGTTCTTC.

This clone was counted between two and nine times. Mismatch with germline at one junction end may stem from a read error. The chain uses TRBV4-1 and TRBJ2-1; TRBD1 or TRBD2 may be the D gene (5 bases each). The CDR3 is made up of 14 amino acids. Germline V gene sequence: CDR1 MGHRA, CDR2 YSYEKL. The CDR3 is CASSQAGAYHEQFF. Here the CDR3 DNA reads TGCGCCAGCAGCCAAGCCGGGGCCTACCATGAGCAGTTCTTC.

The V gene is TRBV4-1, the J gene TRBJ2-3; D might be TRBD1 or TRBD2, each matching 5 bases. This CDR3 comprises 16 residues. The germline V gene encodes CDR1 MGHRA and CDR2 YSYEKL. The V gene lost 1 base and the J gene lost 6 bases, with 17 bases spanning the gap. CDR3 DNA: TGCGCCAGCAGCCAAGGGACCGGGACCCTTCTCGATACGCAGTATTTT. This codes for CASSQGTGTLLDTQYF.

The V gene is TRBV2, the J gene TRBJ2-2, with 10 bases fitting TRBD2. Per germline, CDR1 SNHLY and CDR2 FYNNEI. This CDR3 is 18 amino acids long. J gave up 0 bases and V 4 bases, and 8 bases lay outside the gene matches. The CDR3 protein is CASSVHLAGEANTGELFF. CDR3 sequence (DNA): TGTGCCAGCAGTGTCCATCTAGCGGGAGAAGCGAACACCGGGGAGCTGTTTTTT.

The chain joins TRBV7-9 to TRBJ2-2; no reliable D call. V lost 1 base, J lost 3 bases, and 15 bases lay in between. The germline gives CDR1 SEHNR, CDR2 FQNEAQ (reference sequence). CDR3 length: 17 amino acids. The CDR3 DNA sequence: TGTGCCAGCAGCTTAGGAGCAACCATCCTCGACACCGGGGAGCTGTTTTTT. Its protein product is CASSLGATILDTGELFF.

V is TRBV7-9 and J is TRBJ2-2, with 11 bases lining up with TRBD2. Trimming took 5 bases from V and 1 from J; bases not matched to a gene: 12. The CDR3 runs 19 residues. Germline V gene sequence: CDR1 SEHNR, CDR2 FQNEAQ (reference sequence). CDR3 in amino acids: CASSPPGLAGGVNTGELFF. The CDR3 DNA reads as TGTGCCAGCAGCCCCCCAGGTTTAGCGGGAGGGGTGAACACCGGGGAGCTGTTTTTT. The variable domain in full, completed from reference TRBV7-9 and TRBJ2-2, reads DTGVSQNPRHKITKRGQNVTFRCDPISEHNRLYWYRQTLGQGPEFLTYFQNEAQLEKSRLLSDRFSAERPKGSFSTLEIQRTEQGDSAMYLCASSPPGLAGGVNTGELFFGEGSRLTVL.

V and J are TRBV7-9 and TRBJ1-1, with a weak D call TRBD1 (5 bases). CDR3 length: 17 amino acids. V was trimmed by 6 bases and J by 5 bases, leaving 25 bases between them. CDR1 and CDR2 (germline): SEHNR, FQNEAQ (reference sequence). CDR3 sequence reads: CASRPATGAGKGTEAFF. CDR3 DNA sequence: TGTGCCAGCAGACCCGCTACCGGCGCAGGGAAGGGAACTGAAGCTTTCTTT.

The V and J genes are TRBV6-5 and TRBJ2-5; D is ambiguous. Germline V gives CDR1 MNHEY, CDR2 SVGAGI. The V and J ends lost 6 bases and 0 bases respectively, with 2 bases between them. The CDR3 is 11 residues long. The chain's CDR3 is CASRDQETQYF. The CDR3 coding sequence is TGTGCCAGCAGGGACCAAGAGACCCAGTACTTC.

This chain joins TRBV5-4 and TRBJ2-7, with D uncertain. Deletions cut 5 bases from V and 1 base from J, with 7 bases between. Germline CDR1 and CDR2: SGHNT and YYREEE (reference sequence). The CDR3 has 12 amino acids. CDR3 bases: TGTGCCAGCAGGTCAGGTTCCTACGAGCAGTACTTC. This encodes CASRSGSYEQYF.

The chain carries TRBV2 and TRBJ2-2; D is possibly TRBD1 (6 bases). CDR3 size: 15 residues. Trimming took 6 bases from V and 7 from J, leaving 18 bases between them. Germline V gene data show CDR1 as SNHLY and CDR2 as FYNNEI. The CDR3 here is CASSLGTHWDGELFF. As DNA, the CDR3 is TGTGCCAGCAGCCTTGGGACACATTGGGACGGGGAGCTGTTTTTT.

The chain joins TRBV27 to TRBJ2-7; D not resolved. The V and J ends lost 0 bases and 2 bases respectively, with 8 bases between them. Germline CDR1 is MNHEY and CDR2 is SMNVEV (reference sequence). The CDR3 runs 14 residues. This CDR3 is CASSLSTLAYEQYF. The CDR3 coding sequence is TGTGCCAGCAGTTTATCGACTCTCGCCTACGAGCAGTACTTC.

This rearrangement joins TRBV27 to TRBJ1-5; possibly TRBD1 for D (5 bases). The ends were cut back, 5 bases at V and 9 bases at J, with 14 bases in the middle. The CDR3 length is 13 residues. Germline CDR1 reads MNHEY; CDR2 reads SMNVEV (reference sequence). CDR3 amino acids: CASSPEWGGPQHF. DNA for the CDR3: TGTGCCAGCAGTCCCGAATGGGGGGGGCCCCAGCATTTT.

The chain employs TRBV27 and TRBJ2-4; TRBD2 aligns across 11 bases. In germline, CDR1 is MNHEY, CDR2 SMNVEV (reference sequence). Losses at the gene ends were 0 bases for V and 8 bases for J; bases not matched to a gene: 3. The CDR3 extends over 15 amino acids. Here the CDR3 DNA reads TGTGCCAGCAGTTTATCGATTAGCGGGAGGGACATTCAGTACTTC. Translated, it gives CASSLSISGRDIQYF.

This clone is a singleton in its sample. The chain has TRBV14 and TRBJ2-4; TRBD2 matches at 10 bases. The germline V gene encodes CDR1 SGHDN and CDR2 FVKESK. V trimming: 3 bases; J trimming: 2 bases; junction bases outside the gene matches: 10. The CDR3 length is 18 residues. The CDR3 loop is CASSQRGLAGDTKNIQYF. CDR3 nucleotide sequence: TGTGCCAGCAGCCAGAGGGGCCTAGCGGGAGACACCAAAAACATTCAGTACTTC.

This rearrangement joins TRBV29-1 to TRBJ2-1; 11 bases map to TRBD2. The CDR3 length is 16 residues. V was clipped by 7 bases and J by 0 bases; unmatched bases: 8. The V gene's germline CDR1 is SQVTM and CDR2 ANQGSEA. The CDR3 region is CSAAGTSGSSYNEQFF. DNA for the CDR3: TGCAGCGCCGCGGGGACTAGCGGCAGCTCCTACAATGAGCAGTTCTTC.